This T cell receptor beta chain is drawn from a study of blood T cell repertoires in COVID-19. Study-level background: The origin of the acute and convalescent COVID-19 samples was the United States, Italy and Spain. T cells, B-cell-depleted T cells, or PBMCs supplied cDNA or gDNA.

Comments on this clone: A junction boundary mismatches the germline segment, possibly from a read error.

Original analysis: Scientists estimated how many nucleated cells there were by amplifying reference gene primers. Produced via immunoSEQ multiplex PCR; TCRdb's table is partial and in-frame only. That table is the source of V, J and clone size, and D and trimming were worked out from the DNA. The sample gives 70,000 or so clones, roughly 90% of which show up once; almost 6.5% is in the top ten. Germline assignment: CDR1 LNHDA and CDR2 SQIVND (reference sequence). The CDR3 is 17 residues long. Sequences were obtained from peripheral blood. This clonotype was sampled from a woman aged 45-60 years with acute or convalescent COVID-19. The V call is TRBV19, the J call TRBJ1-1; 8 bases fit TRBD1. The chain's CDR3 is CASRTKGQGAPNAEAFF. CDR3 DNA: TGTGCCAGTAGAACCAAAGGACAGGGAGCCCCGAACGCTGAAGCTTTCTTT.